A single sample is the source of the 16 T cell receptor beta chains below, sequenced in a study of T cell responses to AZD1222 COVID-19 vaccine. Generated by immunoSEQ multiplex PCR, the TCRdb table keeps only in-frame clones and is missing some. The sample holds about 170,000 clones; around 90% are singletons and the top ten take 1.6%. Sequenced here: peripheral blood, sampled on day 0 of AZD1222 vaccination. The receptors originated from an adult in good health.

This chain connects TRBV6-5 to TRBJ1-2, with 11 nucleotides matching TRBD1. Germline CDR1 reads MNHEY; CDR2 reads SVGAGI. The CDR3 loop spans 15 amino acids. The junction had 11 bases not matched to a gene; V was cut back by 6 bases and J by 8 bases. This CDR3 is CASRRPGQGARGYTF. CDR3 bases: TGTGCCAGCAGACGACCCGGACAGGGGGCGCGGGGCTACACCTTC.

The chain combines TRBV13 with TRBJ1-1; tentative D call: TRBD1 (5 bases). V was clipped by 2 bases and J by 4 bases, with 14 bases between them. In germline, CDR1 is PRHDT, CDR2 FYEKMQ (reference sequence). This CDR3 spans 15 amino acids. The CDR3 spells CASSLRGLRGTEAFF. CDR3 in DNA: TGTGCCAGCAGCTTAAGGGGTTTACGGGGCACTGAAGCTTTCTTT.

CDR3 in DNA: TGTGCCAGCAGCTTTTCGGACACCGATTCCTACGAGCAGTACTTC. This sequence encodes CASSFSDTDSYEQYF. The chain combines TRBV7-6 with TRBJ2-7, with a possible D match to TRBD1 (5 bases). Trimming pared 3 bases from V and 1 base from J, leaving 13 bases between. Germline assignment: CDR1 SGHVS and CDR2 FNYEAQ. This CDR3 is 15 amino acids long.

The V and J genes are TRBV9 and TRBJ2-1, with 11 bases fitting TRBD2. CDR3 length: 14 residues. V lost 7 bases to trimming and J lost 4 bases; unmatched junction nucleotides: 4. The germline V gene has CDR1 SGDLS and CDR2 YYNGEE. In DNA, the CDR3 is TGTGCCAGCTCACTAGCGGGGGAATACAATGAGCAGTTCTTC. Its translation is CASSLAGEYNEQFF. Together with reference TRBV9 and TRBJ2-1, the CDR3 gives the full variable domain: DSGVTQTPKHLITATGQRVTLRCSPRSGDLSVYWYQQSLDQGLQFLIQYYNGEERAKGNILERFSAQQFPDLHSELNLSSLELGDSALYFCASSLAGEYNEQFFGPGTRLTVL.

The chain recombines TRBV7-3 with TRBJ2-1; D gene uncertain. CDR1 is SGHTA and CDR2 is FQGTGA in the germline V gene. The CDR3 spans 15 residues. Trimming took off 3 bases at V and 1 base at J, with 10 bases between the two ends. Written as DNA, the CDR3 is TGTGCCAGCAGCTTGGGCCTGTTTTCCTACAATGAGCAGTTCTTC. Translated: CASSLGLFSYNEQFF.

The chain uses TRBV7-9 and TRBJ1-4; the D gene is possibly TRBD1 (6 bases). CDR1 is SEHNR, CDR2 FQNEAQ, per germline (reference sequence). This CDR3 comprises 15 residues. Trimming shortened V by 6 bases and J by 3 bases, and 14 bases separated the two germline ends. The CDR3 bases are TGTGCCAGCAGGTCCGACAGGTCTCCTAATGAAAAACTGTTTTTT. It yields the protein CASRSDRSPNEKLFF. The complete variable domain, with remaining parts taken from reference TRBV7-9 and TRBJ1-4, reads DTGVSQNPRHKITKRGQNVTFRCDPISEHNRLYWYRQTLGQGPEFLTYFQNEAQLEKSRLLSDRFSAERPKGSFSTLEIQRTEQGDSAMYLCASRSDRSPNEKLFFGSGTQLSVL.

This clone has a handful of counts. The chain carries TRBV7-8 and TRBJ1-6; D gene unclear. CDR3 size: 12 residues. V was pared by 0 bases and J by 9 bases, with 3 bases between. The germline gives CDR1 SGHVS, CDR2 FQNEAQ. The CDR3: CASSLASSPLHF. CDR3 nucleotide sequence: TGTGCCAGCAGCTTAGCCTCTTCACCCCTCCACTTT.

This clone was seen a few times. The V and J genes are TRBV30 and TRBJ1-3; D not certain. Germline values: CDR1 GTSNPN, CDR2 SVGIG (reference sequence). The V end lost 1 base, the J end lost 4 bases, and 11 bases lay between the germline ends. The CDR3 has 14 residues. The DNA for the CDR3 is TGTGCCTGGAGTGCCCTGGGCCAGGGAAACACCATATATTTT. It translates to CAWSALGQGNTIYF.

This CDR3 is CASSLGQGGTLPLAYEQYF. The CDR3 DNA sequence: TGTGCCAGCAGCTTAGGCCAGGGGGGGACCCTGCCCTTGGCGTACGAGCAGTACTTC. The V and J genes are TRBV13 and TRBJ2-7; D assignment may be TRBD1 or TRBD2 (7 bases each). Germline loops: CDR1 PRHDT, CDR2 FYEKMQ (reference sequence). The CDR3 runs 19 residues. Between the trimmed V and J ends, which lost 0 bases and 4 bases, there was a span of 25 bases.

The CDR3 reads CASSLGFGGDSTDTQYF. The CDR3 DNA follows: TGTGCCAGCAGCTTAGGTTTTGGAGGGGACAGCACAGATACGCAGTATTTT. The V and J genes are TRBV7-9 and TRBJ2-3; weak D call: TRBD2 (6 bases). Germline V gene sequence: CDR1 SEHNR, CDR2 FQNEAQ (reference sequence). V lost 1 base and J 0 bases, leaving 14 bases between the germline ends. This CDR3 comprises 17 residues.

The rearrangement uses TRBV18 and TRBJ1-1; 7 nucleotides align to TRBD1. The CDR3 consists of 14 residues. Trimming at V came to 3 bases and at J to 5 bases, leaving 6 bases not matched to a gene. Germline CDR1 is KGHSH and CDR2 is LQKENI. The CDR3 nucleotides read TGTGCCAGCTCACCGCTTCGACAGGGTACTGAAGCTTTCTTT. Translation: CASSPLRQGTEAFF.

The rearrangement joins TRBV7-2 to TRBJ1-2; possible D gene TRBD1, 6 bases. V lost 5 bases, J lost 5 bases, and 15 bases lay in between. CDR1 is SGHTA and CDR2 is FQGNSA in the germline V gene. The CDR3 spans 14 residues. This CDR3 reads CASSTGPYSYGYTF. CDR3 DNA: TGTGCCAGCAGCACAGGGCCCTACTCATATGGCTACACCTTC.

The genes are TRBV24-1 and TRBJ2-1; D gene uncertain. Trimming stripped 7 bases from V and 7 bases from J, with 19 bases between. Per germline, CDR1 KGHDR and CDR2 SFDVKD. This CDR3 contains 15 residues. CDR3 nucleotide sequence: TGTGCCACCAGCGACACGCGCCGCAGAGTAAATGAGCAGTTCTTC. Protein: CATSDTRRRVNEQFF.

In its sample, this clone was seen a few times. The genes are TRBV28 and TRBJ1-2; TRBD1 might be the D (5 bases). V was clipped by 6 bases and J by 2 bases, with 13 bases between them. CDR3 length: 14 residues. Germline CDR1 is MDHEN and CDR2 is SYDVKM. As DNA, the CDR3 is TGTGCCAGCAGCATGGGGACCATCAACTATGGCTACACCTTC. It yields the protein CASSMGTINYGYTF.

The rearrangement joins TRBV6-1 to TRBJ2-1; the match to TRBD2 covers 8 bases. Germline trimming cut 3 bases from V and 3 bases from J; bases unmatched to any gene: 1. CDR1 MNHNS and CDR2 SASEGT come from the germline V gene. CDR3 length: 14 amino acids. CDR3 nucleotides: TGTGCCAGCAGTGAGCTAGCGGGCTACAATGAGCAGTTCTTC. Residues: CASSELAGYNEQFF.

The chain uses TRBV19 and TRBJ2-7; 12 positions match TRBD2. CDR1 and CDR2 (germline): LNHDA, SQIVND (reference sequence). After removal of 7 bases from V and 5 bases from J, the junction contained 9 bases not matched to a gene. The CDR3 sequence is 15 residues long. The CDR3 sequence is CASTPLAGGLHEQYF. CDR3 bases: TGTGCCAGTACCCCGCTAGCGGGAGGGCTCCACGAGCAGTACTTC.